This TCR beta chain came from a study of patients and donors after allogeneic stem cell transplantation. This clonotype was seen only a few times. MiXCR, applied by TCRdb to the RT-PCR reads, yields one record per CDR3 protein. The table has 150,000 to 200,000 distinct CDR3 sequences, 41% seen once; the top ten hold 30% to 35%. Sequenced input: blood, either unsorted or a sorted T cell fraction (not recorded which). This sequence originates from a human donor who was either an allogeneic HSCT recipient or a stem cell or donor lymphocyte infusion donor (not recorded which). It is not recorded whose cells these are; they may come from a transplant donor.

This CDR3 is CASSPFGGEGYEQYF. The CDR3 DNA follows: TGTGCCAGCAGTCCCTTTGGGGGAGAGGGCTACGAGCAGTACTTC. The chain links TRBV6-1 to TRBJ2-7, with D possibly called TRBD1 or TRBD2 (5 bases each). Germline CDR1 MNHNS, CDR2 SASEGT. There are 15 residues in the CDR3. The V end was cut by 5 bases, the J end by 3 bases, with 17 bases between.